The 30 T cell receptor beta chains below come from one sample, sequenced in a study of metastatic and nonmetastatic thyroid tumors. The entire patient cohort was treatment-naive prior to thyroid surgery. TCRdb re-called the PCR reads with MiXCR. In the table there are roughly 40,000 clones, roughly a sixth of which are singletons. The sample taken for sequencing was tumor tissue. The receptors derive from a female donor with papillary thyroid cancer or a benign thyroid nodule (not recorded which). Some clones in this sample may be carry-over from other donors' samples.

This clone was counted at least ten times. A read error may be the cause here, since a much bigger clone is one base away. This chain's CDR3 is CASSSNRLAALSYEQSF. DNA of the CDR3: TGTGCCAGCAGTTCTAACCGACTAGCGGCGCTATCCTACGAGCAGTCCTTC. The rearrangement links TRBV28 to TRBJ2-7, with 9 bases aligning to TRBD2. Germline assignment: CDR1 MDHEN and CDR2 SYDVKM. The CDR3 is made up of 17 amino acids.

In its sample, this clone ranks as medium-sized. J is TRBJ2-1 and V is TRBV6-1; the match to TRBD2 covers 9 bases. The V gene's germline CDR1 is MNHNS and CDR2 SASEGT. The CDR3 length is 14 residues. The V segment lost 7 bases and the J segment 7 bases; nucleotides outside the gene matches: 8. CDR3 amino acids: CASKEAGGTNEQFF. The CDR3, as DNA: TGTGCCAGCAAAGAAGCGGGAGGAACAAATGAGCAGTTCTTC.

This clone was recorded a few times. V gene TRBV18 combines with J gene TRBJ2-5; no reliable D call. The V end was cut by 6 bases, the J end by 4 bases, with 12 bases between. This CDR3 has 13 residues. The germline V gene has CDR1 KGHSH and CDR2 LQKENI. The CDR3 DNA reads as TGTGCCAGCTCCTCGGGCAAGGGAGAGACCCAGTACTTC. It is translated as CASSSGKGETQYF.

The table lists this clone with many counts. The chain joins TRBV11-2 to TRBJ2-3; 7 nucleotides align to TRBD2. CDR1 SGHAT and CDR2 FQNNGV come from the germline V gene. V lost 5 bases, J lost 7 bases, and 18 bases stayed unmatched. This CDR3 comprises 17 residues. This CDR3 reads CASSHGRAAGALYTQYF. For the CDR3, the DNA is TGTGCCAGCAGCCACGGCCGCGCGGCGGGAGCGTTATATACGCAGTATTTT.

This clone was seen at least ten times. For the CDR3, the DNA is TGTGCCAGCAGTCCCTGGGGTCCCCTCACTGAAGCTTTCTTT. Encoded protein: CASSPWGPLTEAFF. The chain recombines TRBV12-3 or TRBV12-4 with TRBJ1-1; no reliable D call. Trimming shortened V by 5 bases and J by 4 bases, and 14 bases separated the two germline ends. CDR3 size: 14 residues.

This clone has a count of ten or more. The chain is built from TRBV18 and TRBJ2-2, with a weak D call TRBD1 (5 bases). V was clipped by 3 bases and J by 6 bases, with 14 bases between them. CDR1 and CDR2 (germline): KGHSH, LQKENI. The CDR3 sequence is 15 residues long. The CDR3 loop reads CASSPIRQRPGELFF. CDR3 bases: TGTGCCAGCTCACCTATAAGACAGCGCCCCGGGGAGCTGTTTTTT.

This clone was seen repeatedly, ten times or more. The CDR3 nucleotides are TGTGCCACCAGATCGGACAGGGTGGCCGGGGAGCTGTTTTTT. Residues: CATRSDRVAGELFF. The gene calls are TRBV24-1 and TRBJ2-2; TRBD1 agrees at 8 bases. V shed 7 bases and J 6 bases; nucleotides not matched to a gene: 6. This CDR3 contains 14 residues. In germline, CDR1 is KGHDR, CDR2 SFDVKD.

V is TRBV2 and J is TRBJ2-3; weak D call: TRBD2 (5 bases). V dropped 6 bases and J dropped 0 bases, with 10 bases sitting between them. This CDR3 is 14 amino acids long. Germline values: CDR1 SNHLY, CDR2 FYNNEI. For the CDR3, the DNA is TGTGCCAGCAGCTGTAGCGTTAGCACAGATACGCAGTATTTT. It is translated as CASSCSVSTDTQYF.

This clone has at least ten counts. V is TRBV7-9 and J is TRBJ2-5; 9 positions match TRBD1. Germline V gene lookup returns CDR1 SEHNR and CDR2 FQNEAQ (reference sequence). The V segment lost 5 bases and the J segment 1 base; nucleotides outside the gene matches: 2. The CDR3 is 14 residues long. The CDR3 protein is CASSGQGIQETQYF. The CDR3 nucleotides read TGTGCCAGCAGCGGACAGGGGATCCAAGAGACCCAGTACTTC. Full variable domain (outside the CDR3, taken from reference TRBV7-9 and TRBJ2-5): DTGVSQNPRHKITKRGQNVTFRCDPISEHNRLYWYRQTLGQGPEFLTYFQNEAQLEKSRLLSDRFSAERPKGSFSTLEIQRTEQGDSAMYLCASSGQGIQETQYFGPGTRLLVL.

This clone was found many times. V and J are TRBV5-5 and TRBJ2-5, with D perhaps matching TRBD1 (7 bases). The CDR3 runs 14 residues. CDR1 SGHKS and CDR2 YYEKEE come from the germline V gene (reference sequence). Trimming shortened V by 3 bases and J by 5 bases, and 14 bases separated the two germline ends. The CDR3 sequence is CASSYAQGRETQYF. In DNA, the CDR3 is TGTGCCAGCAGCTACGCACAGGGGAGGGAGACCCAGTACTTC.

This clone was detected ten times or more. This chain joins TRBV12-3 or TRBV12-4 and TRBJ2-4; D gene uncertain. This CDR3 contains 12 residues. Trimming stripped 2 bases from V and 9 bases from J, with 8 bases between. The CDR3 DNA reads TGTGCCAGCAGTTTACTGGCCAGCATTCAGTACTTC. Its protein is CASSLLASIQYF.

This clone was observed many times. The V gene is TRBV20-1, the J gene TRBJ1-5, with D tentatively TRBD1 (5 bases). CDR3 size: 15 residues. The germline CDR1 and CDR2 sequences are DFQATT and SNEGSKA (reference sequence). The germline V and J ends were trimmed by 6 bases and 1 base, with 16 bases remaining between them. Here the CDR3 DNA reads TGCAGTGCCCAATCCCCCGGGGACAGCAATCAGCCCCAGCATTTT. Amino acid sequence: CSAQSPGDSNQPQHF.

This clone was seen many times. The chain recombines TRBV20-1 with TRBJ2-5; TRBD1 agrees at 7 bases. This CDR3 comprises 15 residues. V was clipped by 0 bases and J by 1 base; unmatched bases: 5. The germline V gene encodes CDR1 DFQATT and CDR2 SNEGSKA (reference sequence). This chain's CDR3 is CSARDVRDSQETQYF. CDR3 in DNA: TGCAGTGCTAGAGATGTCCGGGACAGCCAAGAGACCCAGTACTTC.

This clone was observed many times. A much larger clone differs by one base, so this may be a read error. The same CDR3 arises from other DNA sequences in this sample as well. This chain connects TRBV27 to TRBJ2-7; D is unresolved. Trimming removed 5 bases at V and 10 bases at J, with 12 bases between. The CDR3 totals 11 residues. The germline gives CDR1 MNHEY, CDR2 SMNVEV (reference sequence). CDR3 coding DNA: TGTGCCAGCAGTCTGGGTGGTCGTCAGTACTTC. Translating it yields CASSLGGRQYF.

This clone appeared many times. This chain connects TRBV27 to TRBJ1-6; D gene unclear. The germline V gene encodes CDR1 MNHEY and CDR2 SMNVEV (reference sequence). The length of the CDR3 is 13 residues. V was clipped by 5 bases and J by 7 bases, with 9 bases between them. DNA of the CDR3: TGTGCCAGCAGTGGAAGAGAAAATTCACCCCTCCACTTT. Its translation: CASSGRENSPLHF.

This clone was counted ten times or more. This chain links TRBV9 with TRBJ1-6, with a tentative D call TRBD1 (6 bases). The CDR3 extends over 16 amino acids. Germline V gene sequence: CDR1 SGDLS, CDR2 YYNGEE. V was trimmed by 5 bases and J by 9 bases, leaving 21 bases between them. The CDR3 coding sequence is TGTGCCAGCAGTGCATTAGATCGTTGGGGGCGTTCACCCCTCCACTTT. The encoded protein is CASSALDRWGRSPLHF.

This clone was seen just once. This chain uses TRBV5-1 with TRBJ2-7; either TRBD1 or TRBD2 may fit D (6 bases each). Trimming removed 4 bases from V and 4 bases from J, with 21 bases in between. This CDR3 region has 16 residues. In germline, CDR1 is SGHRS, CDR2 YFSETQ. The CDR3 nucleotides read TGCGCCAGCAGCCGGGGCCCCGGGGGCAGGGTGTACGAGCAGTACTTC. It specifies CASSRGPGGRVYEQYF.

This clone was observed many times. The genes are TRBV6-1 and TRBJ1-1, with 11 nucleotides matching TRBD1. Germline V CDR1 and CDR2: MNHNS, SASEGT. The CDR3 extends over 15 amino acids. V shed 6 bases and J 3 bases; nucleotides not matched to a gene: 6. CDR3 nucleotides: TGTGCCAGCAGAGGACAGGGGGCGGGGGACACTGAAGCTTTCTTT. It yields the protein CASRGQGAGDTEAFF.

Many counts were recorded for this clone. This chain links TRBV11-3 with TRBJ2-1; no definite D call. Germline loops: CDR1 SGHNT, CDR2 YENEEA. The CDR3 loop spans 12 amino acids. V was trimmed by 1 base and J by 8 bases, leaving 6 bases between them. This chain's CDR3 is CASSLVPDEQFF. The CDR3 DNA reads TGTGCCAGCAGCTTAGTTCCGGATGAGCAGTTCTTC.

There are many counts of this clone. The rearrangement links TRBV18 to TRBJ1-1; 8 nucleotides agree with TRBD1. In germline, CDR1 is KGHSH, CDR2 LQKENI. The ends lost 4 bases at V and 4 bases at J; junction bases unmatched: 2. The length of the CDR3 is 13 residues. CDR3 loop: CASSLQGATEAFF. In DNA form, the CDR3 reads TGTGCCAGCTCACTCCAGGGGGCCACTGAAGCTTTCTTT.

This clone was recorded at least ten times. V is TRBV2 and J is TRBJ2-1, with D maybe TRBD2 (5 bases). V dropped 4 bases and J dropped 3 bases, with 13 bases sitting between them. CDR3 length: 15 amino acids. The germline gives CDR1 SNHLY, CDR2 FYNNEI. CDR3 protein: CASSGAVRDYNEQFF. The CDR3, as DNA: TGTGCCAGCAGTGGGGCGGTGAGGGACTACAATGAGCAGTTCTTC.

Many counts were recorded for this clone. Relative to the germline gene, one junction end is altered; a read error may explain this. The J gene is TRBJ1-3, the V gene TRBV20-1, with D unclear. This CDR3 is built from 13 residues. The V gene's germline CDR1 is DFQATT and CDR2 SNEGSKA (reference sequence). Written as DNA, the CDR3 is TGCAGTGCAGTTCGAGATCCTGGCAACACCATATATTTT. Its translation is CSAVRDPGNTIYF.

This clone was recorded a few times. This chain uses TRBV28 with TRBJ1-5; D is perhaps TRBD1 (6 bases). Per germline, CDR1 MDHEN and CDR2 SYDVKM. The CDR3 runs to 12 residues. V was pared by 11 bases and J by 9 bases, with 17 bases between. CDR3 in DNA: TGTGCCGGACAGACACGCTTCGGGCCCCAGCATTTT. It encodes CAGQTRFGPQHF.

This clone showed up just a few times. A much larger clone lies a single base off, so this may be a read error. This sample includes further DNA sequences coding for the same CDR3. The CDR3 DNA follows: TGCGCCAGCAGCCCCAGCGGAGACAGGGGGGGAGAAAAACTGTTTTTT. Its protein is CASSPSGDRGGEKLFF. The J gene is TRBJ1-4, the V gene TRBV4-1, with 9 bases fitting TRBD1. CDR3 length: 16 amino acids. In germline, CDR1 is MGHRA, CDR2 YSYEKL. Losses at the gene ends were 4 bases for V and 8 bases for J; bases not matched to a gene: 11.

The J gene is TRBJ2-1, the V gene TRBV28; no reliable D call. The CDR3 contains 13 residues. Germline V gene data show CDR1 as MDHEN and CDR2 as SYDVKM. V shed 5 bases and J shed 8 bases, with 13 bases lying between them. CDR3 DNA: TGTGCCAGCAGTACCTTAGGTGGAGATGAGCAGTTCTTC. Protein product: CASSTLGGDEQFF.

This clone was recorded many times. This chain uses TRBV27 with TRBJ1-1; possibly TRBD1 for D (6 bases). The CDR3 loop spans 14 amino acids. V was shortened by 3 bases and J by 1 base, with 9 bases between the two germline ends. Germline values: CDR1 MNHEY, CDR2 SMNVEV (reference sequence). The CDR3 loop is CASSFIGGNTEAFF. The CDR3 DNA follows: TGTGCCAGCAGTTTCATAGGGGGGAACACTGAAGCTTTCTTT.

A few counts support this clone. This may arise from a read error, as a much more abundant clone is one base away. The chain uses TRBV29-1 and TRBJ2-3; D gene unclear. Trimming cost V 4 bases and J 0 bases, with 11 bases left between them. Germline CDR1 reads SQVTM; CDR2 reads ANQGSEA. The CDR3 is made up of 14 amino acids. The CDR3 is CSVAPSPSTDTQYF. For the CDR3, the DNA is TGCAGCGTTGCCCCGTCGCCTAGCACAGATACGCAGTATTTT.

Regarding this clone: At one end the junction does not follow the germline gene, possibly because of a read error. This chain uses TRBV6-6 with TRBJ2-1; D gene uncertain. From germline, CDR1 is MNHNY and CDR2 SVGAGI (reference sequence). This CDR3 has 15 amino acids. This chain's CDR3 is CASIYNVVGYNEQFF. The CDR3 bases are TGTGCCAGCATTTACAATGTAGTAGGGTACAATGAGCAGTTCTTC.

This clone was observed at least ten times. The V and J genes are TRBV7-6 and TRBJ2-3; TRBD2 matches 13 bases. Losses at the gene ends were 5 bases for V and 0 bases for J; bases not matched to a gene: 8. This CDR3 spans 18 amino acids. Per germline, CDR1 SGHVS and CDR2 FNYEAQ. The CDR3 reads CASSPRTSGRLSTDTQYF. CDR3 nucleotides: TGTGCCAGCAGCCCTCGGACTAGCGGGAGATTGAGCACAGATACGCAGTATTTT.

As for this clone: One junction end disagrees with the germline gene, perhaps due to a read error. The chain couples TRBV20-1 to TRBJ2-7; possibly TRBD2 for D (5 bases). The CDR3 runs to 12 residues. In germline, CDR1 is DFQATT, CDR2 SNEGSKA (reference sequence). The CDR3 DNA reads TGCAGCGCTAGGGCGGGTAACTACGATCAGTACTTC. Translating gives CSARAGNYDQYF.